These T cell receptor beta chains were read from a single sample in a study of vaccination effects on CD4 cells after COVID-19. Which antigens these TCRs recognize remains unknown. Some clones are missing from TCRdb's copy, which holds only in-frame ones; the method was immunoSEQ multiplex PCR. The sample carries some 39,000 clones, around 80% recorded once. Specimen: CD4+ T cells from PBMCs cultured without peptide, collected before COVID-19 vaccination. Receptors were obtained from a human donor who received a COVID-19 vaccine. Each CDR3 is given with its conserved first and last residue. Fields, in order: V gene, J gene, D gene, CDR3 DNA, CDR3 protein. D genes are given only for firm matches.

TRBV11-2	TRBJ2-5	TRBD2	TGTGCCAGCAGCTTTAGAAACAGCGGGGGTGTGGAGACCCAGTACTTC	CASSFRNSGGVETQYF
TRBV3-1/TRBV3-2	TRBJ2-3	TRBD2	TGTGCCAGCAACCAACCCGGGGGGGGTGCAGATACGCAGTATTTT	CASNQPGGGADTQYF
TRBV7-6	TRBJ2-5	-	TGTGCCAGCAGCTGGAGTGGGCCCGACTCCCAGGGGACCCAGTACTTC	CASSWSGPDSQGTQYF
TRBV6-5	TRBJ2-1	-	TGTGCCAGCAGTAACCATGGGACTTCCTACAATGAGCAGTTCTTC	CASSNHGTSYNEQFF
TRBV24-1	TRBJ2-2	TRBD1	TGTGCCACCAGTGAGGGGACAGGGGTAAACACCGGGGAGCTGTTTTTT	CATSEGTGVNTGELFF
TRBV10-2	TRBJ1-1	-	TGCGCCAGCAGTAGAGGGGCGTACGGGGAAGCTTTCTTT	CASSRGAYGEAFF
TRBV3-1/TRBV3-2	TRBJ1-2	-	TGTGCCAGCAGCCAAGGTATCAGAAACACCTTC	CASSQGIRNTF
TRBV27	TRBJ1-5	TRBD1	TGTGCCAGCAGTTCCACCGGGACAGTCAACAATCAGCCCCAGCATTTT	CASSSTGTVNNQPQHF
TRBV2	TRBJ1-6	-	TGTGCCAGCGCCGCTCGAATCGACTATAGGACCCCTGGATCAGATTCACCCCTCCACTTT	CASAARIDYRTPGSDSPLHF
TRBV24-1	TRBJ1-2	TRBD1	TGTGCCACCAGTGATTCCCGACAGGGACTATATGGCTACACCTTC	CATSDSRQGLYGYTF
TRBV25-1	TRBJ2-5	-	TGTGCCAGCAGTGATCCCTCCCGGGGGGCCGGAGAGACCCAGTACTTC	CASSDPSRGAGETQYF
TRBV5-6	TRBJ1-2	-	TGTGCCAGCAGCTTGACGGGAGTTTATGGCTACACCTTC	CASSLTGVYGYTF
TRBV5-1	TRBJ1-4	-	TGCGCCAGCAGCTTGGGGGAGGGTTCCGGTTCAACTAATGAAAAACTGTTTTTT	CASSLGEGSGSTNEKLFF
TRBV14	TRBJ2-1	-	TGTGCCAGCAGCCTCCTTACATGGAGCTCCTACAATGAGCAGTTCTTC	CASSLLTWSSYNEQFF
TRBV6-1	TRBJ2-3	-	TGTGCCAGCAGTGATCGGGGGGCCGCAGATACGCAGTATTTT	CASSDRGAADTQYF
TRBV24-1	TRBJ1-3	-	TGTGCCACCAGTGATACGAAAAGTGACATCCCGGGAAACACCATATATTTT	CATSDTKSDIPGNTIYF
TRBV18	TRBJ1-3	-	TGTGCCAGCTCACCACCGGGCAGGGGCTCTGGAAACACCATATATTTT	CASSPPGRGSGNTIYF
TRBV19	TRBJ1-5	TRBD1	TGTGCCAGTAGTACGAGAGTGACAGGGGGCGCATCAGGCAATCAGCCCCAGCATTTT	CASSTRVTGGASGNQPQHF
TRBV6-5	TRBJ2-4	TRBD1	TGTGCCAGCAGTTTTATTCGGACAGGGAAAAACATTCAGTACTTC	CASSFIRTGKNIQYF